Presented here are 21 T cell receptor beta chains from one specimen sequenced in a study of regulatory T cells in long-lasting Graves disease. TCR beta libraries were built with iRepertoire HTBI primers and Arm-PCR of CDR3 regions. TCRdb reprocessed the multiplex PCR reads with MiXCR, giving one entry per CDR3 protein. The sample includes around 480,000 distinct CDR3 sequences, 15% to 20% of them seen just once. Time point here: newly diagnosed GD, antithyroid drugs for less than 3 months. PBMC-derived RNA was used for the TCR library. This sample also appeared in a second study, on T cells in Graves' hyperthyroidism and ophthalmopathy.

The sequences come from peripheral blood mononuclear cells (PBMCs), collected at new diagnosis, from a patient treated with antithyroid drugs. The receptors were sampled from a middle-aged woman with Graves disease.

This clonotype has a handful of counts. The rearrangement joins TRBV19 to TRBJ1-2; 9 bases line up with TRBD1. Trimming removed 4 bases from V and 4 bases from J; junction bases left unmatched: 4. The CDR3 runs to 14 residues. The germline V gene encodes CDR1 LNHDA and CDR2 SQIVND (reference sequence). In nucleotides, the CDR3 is TGTGCCAGTAGTAAACAGGGGGCAGTCTATGGCTACACCTTC. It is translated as CASSKQGAVYGYTF.

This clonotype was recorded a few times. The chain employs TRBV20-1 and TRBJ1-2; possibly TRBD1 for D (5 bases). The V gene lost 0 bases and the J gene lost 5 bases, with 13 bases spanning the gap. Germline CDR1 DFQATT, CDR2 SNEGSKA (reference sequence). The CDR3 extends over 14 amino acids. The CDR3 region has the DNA TGCAGTGCTAGAGATAGTAGGGACTCTTATGGCTACACCTTC. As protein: CSARDSRDSYGYTF.

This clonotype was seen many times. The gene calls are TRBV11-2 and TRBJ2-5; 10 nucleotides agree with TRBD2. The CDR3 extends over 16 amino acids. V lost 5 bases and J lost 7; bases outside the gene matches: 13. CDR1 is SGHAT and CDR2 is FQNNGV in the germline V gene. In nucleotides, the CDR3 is TGTGCCAGCAGCCAAAAAGCGGGGGGGGCCCCAGGGACCCAGTACTTC. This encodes CASSQKAGGAPGTQYF.

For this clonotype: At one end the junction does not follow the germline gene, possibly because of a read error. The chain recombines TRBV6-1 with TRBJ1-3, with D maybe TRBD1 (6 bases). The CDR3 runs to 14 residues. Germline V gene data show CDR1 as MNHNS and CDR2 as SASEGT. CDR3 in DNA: TGTACCAGCCAAAGGGGGGACTCTGGAAACACCATATATTTT. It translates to CTSQRGDSGNTIYF.

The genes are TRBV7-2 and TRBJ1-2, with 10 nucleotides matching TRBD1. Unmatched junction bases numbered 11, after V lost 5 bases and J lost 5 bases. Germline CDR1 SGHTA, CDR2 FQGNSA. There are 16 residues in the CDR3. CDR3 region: CASSAEPGQGYYGYTF. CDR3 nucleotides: TGTGCCAGCAGCGCAGAACCGGGACAGGGGTATTATGGCTACACCTTC. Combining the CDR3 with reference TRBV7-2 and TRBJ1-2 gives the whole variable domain GAGVSQSPSNKVTEKGKDVELRCDPISGHTALYWYRQSLGQGLEFLIYFQGNSAPDKSGLPSDRFSAERTGGSVSTLTIQRTQQEDSAVYLCASSAEPGQGYYGYTFGSGTRLTVV.

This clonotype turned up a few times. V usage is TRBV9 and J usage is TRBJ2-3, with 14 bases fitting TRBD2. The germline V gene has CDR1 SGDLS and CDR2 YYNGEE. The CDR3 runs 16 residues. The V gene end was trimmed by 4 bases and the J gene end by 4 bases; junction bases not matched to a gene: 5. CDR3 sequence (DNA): TGTGCCAGCAGCTCTCAGACTAGCGGGAGGGCAGATACGCAGTATTTT. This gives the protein CASSSQTSGRADTQYF. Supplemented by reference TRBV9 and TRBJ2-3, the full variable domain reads DSGVTQTPKHLITATGQRVTLRCSPRSGDLSVYWYQQSLDQGLQFLIQYYNGEERAKGNILERFSAQQFPDLHSELNLSSLELGDSALYFCASSSQTSGRADTQYFGPGTRLTVL.

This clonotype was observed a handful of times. The CDR3 protein is CASSPGSPETQYF. As DNA, the CDR3 is TGTGCCAGCAGCCCAGGCTCCCCGGAGACCCAGTACTTC. The chain employs TRBV11-2 and TRBJ2-5; D is unclear. The CDR3 totals 13 residues. Germline V gene lookup returns CDR1 SGHAT and CDR2 FQNNGV. Trimming cost V 5 bases and J 5 bases, with 12 bases left between them. Filled out from reference TRBV11-2 and TRBJ2-5, the complete variable domain reads EAGVAQSPRYKIIEKRQSVAFWCNPISGHATLYWYQQILGQGPKLLIQFQNNGVVDDSQLPKDRFSAERLKGVDSTLKIQPAKLEDSAVYLCASSPGSPETQYFGPGTRLLVL.

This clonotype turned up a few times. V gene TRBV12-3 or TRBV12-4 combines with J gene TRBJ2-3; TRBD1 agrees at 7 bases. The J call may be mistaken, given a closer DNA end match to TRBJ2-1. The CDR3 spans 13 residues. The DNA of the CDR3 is TGTGCCAGCAGCGACAGGGAGTGGACTGAGCAGTTCTTC. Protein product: CASSDREWTEQFF.

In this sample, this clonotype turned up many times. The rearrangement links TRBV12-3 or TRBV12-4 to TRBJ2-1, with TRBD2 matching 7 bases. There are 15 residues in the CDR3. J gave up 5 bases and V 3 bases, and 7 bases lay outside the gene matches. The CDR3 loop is CASSFSLAENNEQFF. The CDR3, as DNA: TGTGCCAGCAGTTTTTCTCTAGCGGAGAACAATGAGCAGTTCTTC.

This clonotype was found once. CDR3 nucleotides: TGTGCCAGCAGCTCCCTGACTAGCGGGGGGTCTACCAGCACAGATACGCAGTATTTT. Translation: CASSSLTSGGSTSTDTQYF. The genes are TRBV11-2 and TRBJ2-3; 13 bases fit TRBD2. V was pared by 4 bases and J by 0 bases, with 10 bases of the junction left unmatched. Germline V gene sequence: CDR1 SGHAT, CDR2 FQNNGV. This CDR3 has 19 amino acids.

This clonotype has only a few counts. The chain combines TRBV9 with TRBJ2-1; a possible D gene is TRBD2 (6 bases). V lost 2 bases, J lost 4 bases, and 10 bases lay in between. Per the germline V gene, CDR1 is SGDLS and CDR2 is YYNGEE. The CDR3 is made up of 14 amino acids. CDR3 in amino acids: CASSVTSSYNEQFF. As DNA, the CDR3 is TGTGCCAGCAGCGTCACTAGCTCATACAATGAGCAGTTCTTC.

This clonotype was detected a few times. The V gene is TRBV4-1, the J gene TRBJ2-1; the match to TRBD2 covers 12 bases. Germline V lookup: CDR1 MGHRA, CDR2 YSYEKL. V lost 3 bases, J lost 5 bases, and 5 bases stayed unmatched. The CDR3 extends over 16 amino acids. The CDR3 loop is CASSQWTSGADNEQFF. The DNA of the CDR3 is TGCGCCAGCAGCCAGTGGACTAGCGGGGCGGACAATGAGCAGTTCTTC.

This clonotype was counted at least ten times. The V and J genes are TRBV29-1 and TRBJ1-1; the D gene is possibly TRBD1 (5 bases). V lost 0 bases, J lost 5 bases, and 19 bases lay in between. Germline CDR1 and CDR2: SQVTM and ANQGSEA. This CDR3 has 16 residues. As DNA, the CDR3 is TGCAGCGTTGAAGATACGGGTACGGGCAGGGCAACTGAAGCTTTCTTT. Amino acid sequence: CSVEDTGTGRATEAFF.

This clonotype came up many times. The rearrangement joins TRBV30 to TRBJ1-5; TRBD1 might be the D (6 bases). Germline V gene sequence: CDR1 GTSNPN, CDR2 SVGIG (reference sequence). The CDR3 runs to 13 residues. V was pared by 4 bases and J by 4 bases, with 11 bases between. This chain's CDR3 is CAWTRGLNQPQHF. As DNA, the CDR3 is TGTGCCTGGACCAGGGGCTTGAATCAGCCCCAGCATTTT.

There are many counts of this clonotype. The CDR3 loop reads CASSGQVITDTQYF. The CDR3 DNA sequence: TGCGCCAGCAGCGGACAGGTGATCACAGATACGCAGTATTTT. The V call is TRBV10-2, the J call TRBJ2-3; TRBD1 matches 7 bases. Trimming removed 6 bases from V and 2 bases from J; junction bases left unmatched: 5. This CDR3 comprises 14 residues. Germline CDR1 and CDR2: WSHSY and SAAADI.

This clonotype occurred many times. CDR3 in DNA: TGCAGTGCTCCGCGGACAGGGGGCTACACAGATACGCAGTATTTT. Translating it yields CSAPRTGGYTDTQYF. The rearrangement links TRBV20-1 to TRBJ2-3; 11 nucleotides agree with TRBD1. J was trimmed by 2 bases and V by 5 bases; bases with no gene match: 6. The CDR3 spans 15 residues. From germline, CDR1 is DFQATT and CDR2 SNEGSKA (reference sequence).

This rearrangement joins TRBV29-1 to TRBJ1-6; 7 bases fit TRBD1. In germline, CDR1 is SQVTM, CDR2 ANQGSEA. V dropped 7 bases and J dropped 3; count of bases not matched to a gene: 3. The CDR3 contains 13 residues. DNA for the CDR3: TGCAGCGCCGGGACAGACTATAATTCACCCCTCCACTTT. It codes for CSAGTDYNSPLHF.

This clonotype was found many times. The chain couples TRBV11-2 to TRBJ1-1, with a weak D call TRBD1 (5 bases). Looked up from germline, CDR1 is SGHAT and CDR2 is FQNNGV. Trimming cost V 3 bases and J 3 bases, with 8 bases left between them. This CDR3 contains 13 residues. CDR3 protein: CASSFARDTEAFF. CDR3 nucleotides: TGTGCCAGCAGCTTCGCCAGGGACACTGAAGCTTTCTTT.

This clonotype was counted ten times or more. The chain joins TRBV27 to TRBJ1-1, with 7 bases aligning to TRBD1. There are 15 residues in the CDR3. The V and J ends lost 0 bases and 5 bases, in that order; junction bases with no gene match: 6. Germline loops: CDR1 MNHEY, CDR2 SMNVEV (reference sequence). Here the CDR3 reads CASSLSNRGGTEAFF. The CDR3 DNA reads TGTGCCAGCAGTTTATCGAACAGGGGAGGGACTGAAGCTTTCTTT.

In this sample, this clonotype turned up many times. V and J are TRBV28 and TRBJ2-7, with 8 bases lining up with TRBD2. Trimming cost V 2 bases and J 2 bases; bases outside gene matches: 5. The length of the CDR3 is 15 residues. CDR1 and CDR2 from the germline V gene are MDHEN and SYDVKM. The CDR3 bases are TGTGCCAGCAGTTTACCCCAACTAGCGGCCTACGAGCAGTACTTC. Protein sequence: CASSLPQLAAYEQYF.

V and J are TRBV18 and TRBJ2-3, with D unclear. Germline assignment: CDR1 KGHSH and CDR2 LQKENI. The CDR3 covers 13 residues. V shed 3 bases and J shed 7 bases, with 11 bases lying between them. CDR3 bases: TGTGCCAGCTCACCCCTAGTTGAGAATACGCAGTATTTT. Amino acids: CASSPLVENTQYF.